The clone carrying this T cell receptor (beta chain) was found many times. Its specificity is unknown. The CDR3 is 15 residues long. V lost 1 base and J lost 8, with 15 bases in between. Germline values: CDR1 PRHDT, CDR2 FYEKMQ (reference sequence). This entry comes from a study of T cell repertoires in cytomegalovirus infection. The overall study: Indications came from public TCR beta signatures; they pointed to CMV infection and to a matching HLA type. The study's findings and limits: The cumulative frequency of public TCR beta families identified carriers of CMV plus the relevant HLA.

TCRdb re-analysed the reads in MiXCR, keeping a single row per CDR3 protein. Among over 100,000 distinct CDR3 sequences listed, 10% were seen once. The chain carries TRBV13 and TRBJ2-1; possibly TRBD1 for D (6 bases). Sample: PBMCs, sequenced either directly or after in vitro stimulation (not recorded which). The origin of this receptor is a human donor in good health (CMV status not recorded). Some clones in this sample may be carry-over from other donors' samples. The CDR3 here is CASSLEGDQAYEQFF. The CDR3 DNA reads TGTGCCAGCAGCTTAGAGGGGGATCAGGCCTATGAGCAGTTCTTC.